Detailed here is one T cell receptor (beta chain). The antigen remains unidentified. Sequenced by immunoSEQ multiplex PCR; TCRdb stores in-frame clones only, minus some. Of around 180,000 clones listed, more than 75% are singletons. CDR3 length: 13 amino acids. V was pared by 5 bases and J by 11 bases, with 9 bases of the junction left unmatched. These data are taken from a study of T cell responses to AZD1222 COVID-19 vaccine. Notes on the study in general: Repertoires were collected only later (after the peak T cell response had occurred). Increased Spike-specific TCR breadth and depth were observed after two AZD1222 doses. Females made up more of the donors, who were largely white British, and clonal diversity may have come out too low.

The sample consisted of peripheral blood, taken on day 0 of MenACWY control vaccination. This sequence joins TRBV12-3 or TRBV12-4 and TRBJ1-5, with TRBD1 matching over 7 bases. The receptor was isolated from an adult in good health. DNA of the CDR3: TGTGCCAGCAGTCGACAGGGCGCGGGGGCCCAGCATTTT. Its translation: CASSRQGAGAQHF.